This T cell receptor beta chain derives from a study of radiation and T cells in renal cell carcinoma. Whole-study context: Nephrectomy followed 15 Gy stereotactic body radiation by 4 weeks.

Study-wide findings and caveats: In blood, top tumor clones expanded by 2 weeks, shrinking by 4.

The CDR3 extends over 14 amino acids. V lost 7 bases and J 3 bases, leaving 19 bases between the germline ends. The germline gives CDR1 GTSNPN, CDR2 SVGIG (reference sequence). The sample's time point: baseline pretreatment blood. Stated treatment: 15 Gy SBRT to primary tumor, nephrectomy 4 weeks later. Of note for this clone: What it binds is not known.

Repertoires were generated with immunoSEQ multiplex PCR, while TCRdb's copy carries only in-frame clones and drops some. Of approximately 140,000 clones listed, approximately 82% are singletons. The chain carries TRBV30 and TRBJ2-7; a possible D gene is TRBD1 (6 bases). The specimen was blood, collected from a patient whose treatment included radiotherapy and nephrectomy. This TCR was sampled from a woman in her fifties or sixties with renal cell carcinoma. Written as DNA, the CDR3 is TGTGCCTCAAATCCCGGGACATATTTCTACGAGCAGTACTTC. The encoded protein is CASNPGTYFYEQYF.